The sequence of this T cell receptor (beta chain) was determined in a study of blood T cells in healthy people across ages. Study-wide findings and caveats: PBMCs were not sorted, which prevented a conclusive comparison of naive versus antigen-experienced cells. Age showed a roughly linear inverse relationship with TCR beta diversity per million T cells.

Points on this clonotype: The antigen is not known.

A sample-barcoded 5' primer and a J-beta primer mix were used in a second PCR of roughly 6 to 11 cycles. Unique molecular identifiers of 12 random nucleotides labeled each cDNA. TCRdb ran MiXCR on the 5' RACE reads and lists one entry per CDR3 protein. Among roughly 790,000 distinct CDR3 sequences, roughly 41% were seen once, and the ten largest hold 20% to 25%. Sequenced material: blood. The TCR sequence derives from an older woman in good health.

The CDR3 coding sequence is TGCGCCAGCAGCCAACGCGACACGACGTCACCCCTCCACTTT. It encodes CASSQRDTTSPLHF. The chain employs TRBV4-3 and TRBJ1-6, with D unresolved. Trimming stripped 2 bases from V and 10 bases from J, with 12 bases between. Germline CDR1 LGHNA, CDR2 YSLEER. There are 14 residues in the CDR3.